Listed below are T cell receptor beta chains from one sample, sequenced in a study of beta chain features in type 1 diabetes. The repertoire was sequenced with immunoSEQ multiplex PCR; TCRdb's copy has only in-frame clones and lacks some. The table has around 300,000 clones, about 14% seen once. Sequences were obtained from central memory CD4+ T cells from blood. The origin of the receptors is a man under 40 in good health. Both conserved end residues are part of each CDR3. Fields, in order: D gene, clone size, V gene, J gene, CDR3 DNA, CDR3 protein. The D gene is left open where the match is weak. Clone size, where shown, is once, few, many, or a class for clones that have expanded.

>-|few|TRBV29-1|TRBJ2-5
TGCAGCGTTGCGGCAGATGGGGAGACCCAGTACTTC
CSVAADGETQYF
>-|-|TRBV30|TRBJ1-1
TGTGCCTGGAGTCTTAAGGGGGGCGAAACTGAAGCTTTCTTT
CAWSLKGGETEAFF
>-|-|TRBV7-9|TRBJ1-5
TGTGCCAGCAGTCGACAGAGGAATCAGCCCCAGCATTTT
CASSRQRNQPQHF
>-|many|TRBV10-3|TRBJ1-5
TGTGCCATCAGAGGTCAGGTTGATCAGCCCCAGCATTTT
CAIRGQVDQPQHF
>TRBD2|few|TRBV19|TRBJ2-3
TGTGCCAGTGGGACTAGCGGGAGCCCTACGCAGTATTTT
CASGTSGSPTQYF
>TRBD1|-|TRBV9|TRBJ1-5
TGTGCCAGCGGACCGGGACAGGGGTATCAGCCCCAGCATTTT
CASGPGQGYQPQHF
>TRBD2|many|TRBV19|TRBJ2-5
TGTGCCAGTAGTGCGAGGACTAGCGGGAGGAACCAAGAGACCCAGTACTTC
CASSARTSGRNQETQYF
>-|few|TRBV29-1|TRBJ2-3
TGCAGCGTTGACCTGGCGGGCGGTAGCACAGATACGCAGTATTTT
CSVDLAGGSTDTQYF
>TRBD2|-|TRBV10-3|TRBJ2-6
TGTGCCATCAGTCCACTAGCGTCGAGCTCTGGGGCCAACGTCCTGACTTTC
CAISPLASSSGANVLTF
>-|few|TRBV5-1|TRBJ2-1
TGCGCCAGCAGCCAGGACAGTTCCTCAAGCTCCTACAATGAGCAGTTCTTC
CASSQDSSSSSYNEQFF
>-|few|TRBV28|TRBJ2-7
TGTGCCAGCAGTTTAGTCCCAGGGGGGGCCTTCGAGCAGTACTTC
CASSLVPGGAFEQYF
>-|few|TRBV28|TRBJ2-6
TGTGCCAGCCTCTCTGGGGCCAACGTCCTGACTTTC
CASLSGANVLTF
>TRBD1|-|TRBV7-2|TRBJ1-6
TGTGCCAGCAGCTTACTGGGACAGGGCTCTTCACCCCTCCACTTT
CASSLLGQGSSPLHF
>TRBD1|many|TRBV2|TRBJ1-2
TGTGCCAGCGGACAGGTCCAGGTCTATGGCTACACCTTC
CASGQVQVYGYTF
>-|few|TRBV19|TRBJ1-1
TGTGCCAGTAGTCCCTCGGGTGAGAACACTGAAGCTTTCTTT
CASSPSGENTEAFF
>-|many|TRBV14|TRBJ2-1
TGTGCCAGCAGCCAAACCAACAGGGTCAATGAGCAGTTCTTC
CASSQTNRVNEQFF
>-|few|TRBV6-1|TRBJ2-1
TGTGCCAGCAGTCAGGGCCTCGCATACAATGAGCAGTTCTTC
CASSQGLAYNEQFF
>TRBD2|-|TRBV10-1|TRBJ2-3
TGCGCCAGCAGTGAGTCGGGACTAGCGGGGGACACAGATACGCAGTATTTT
CASSESGLAGDTDTQYF
>-|many|TRBV29-1|TRBJ2-7
TGCAGCGTCAAGAACCAGGAGGTCATCGAGCAGTACTTC
CSVKNQEVIEQYF
>TRBD2|few|TRBV2|TRBJ2-3
TGTGCCAGCAGTGAATCTATAGCGGGAGGTGTTACGCAGTATTTT
CASSESIAGGVTQYF
>TRBD1|-|TRBV11-2|TRBJ1-1
TGTGCCAGCAGCTTAGGGGCAGGGGGCTGGGGTACTGAAGCTTTCTTT
CASSLGAGGWGTEAFF
>-|few|TRBV19|TRBJ1-6
TGTGCCAGTTCGATTCGGAGTGATGGCTCACCCCTCCACTTT
CASSIRSDGSPLHF
>-|few|TRBV14|TRBJ2-1
TGTGCCAGCAGCCACCCGTACCGAGACAAAGACAATGAGCAGTTCTTC
CASSHPYRDKDNEQFF
>-|few|TRBV19|TRBJ2-1
TGTGCCAGTAGTATTCAAAGGCGAGGTGAGCAGTTCTTC
CASSIQRRGEQFF